The next 25 T cell receptor beta chains were all read from a single sample in a study of cytomegalovirus exposure and HLA in healthy donors. Vbeta (60) and Jbeta (13) primers were used in the PCR. Assay used: immunoSEQ multiplex PCR; TCRdb lists only in-frame clones, some missing. This sample carries around 200,000 clones, more than 60% of them seen once, and the ten largest clones take 15% to 17%. Sequencing used PBMCs. The receptors were gathered from a man aged 35 to 55 in good health and CMV-seronegative.

The chain is built from TRBV4-2 and TRBJ1-2; 7 nucleotides align to TRBD1. Germline V gene sequence: CDR1 LGHNA, CDR2 YNFKEQ. The CDR3 has 16 amino acids. The V gene end was trimmed by 4 bases and the J gene end by 3 bases; junction bases not matched to a gene: 11. The CDR3 sequence: CASSLRGAQGDYGYTF. The CDR3 coding sequence is TGTGCCAGCAGCCTTAGGGGGGCCCAGGGGGACTATGGCTACACCTTC.

The rearrangement joins TRBV18 to TRBJ1-5, with D perhaps matching TRBD1 (5 bases). Germline V CDR1 and CDR2: KGHSH, LQKENI. The V end lost 3 bases, the J end lost 3 bases, and 12 bases lay between the germline ends. The CDR3 covers 15 residues. The CDR3 DNA reads TGTGCCAGCTCACCTGGAGGAGGGACCAATCAGCCCCAGCATTTT. Protein sequence: CASSPGGGTNQPQHF.

The rearrangement joins TRBV7-2 to TRBJ2-5; D is perhaps TRBD1 (8 bases). CDR3 length: 14 amino acids. V lost 5 bases and J lost 5, with 15 bases in between. Germline V gives CDR1 SGHTA, CDR2 FQGNSA. This CDR3 is CASSTQGGVETQYF. DNA for the CDR3: TGTGCCAGCAGCACACAGGGGGGGGTGGAGACCCAGTACTTC.

The V call is TRBV19, the J call TRBJ2-5, with TRBD2 matching 10 bases. CDR1 LNHDA and CDR2 SQIVND come from the germline V gene (reference sequence). With 8 bases clipped from V and 5 bases from J, the junction kept 5 bases outside the gene matches. The CDR3 is made up of 13 amino acids. For the CDR3, the DNA is TGTGCCAGTGCCCCTAGCGGGAGTGAGACCCAGTACTTC. It specifies CASAPSGSETQYF.

V gene TRBV2 combines with J gene TRBJ1-2, with D maybe TRBD1 (5 bases). Between the trimmed V and J ends, which lost 0 bases and 8 bases, there was a span of 16 bases. The CDR3 contains 15 residues. Germline V gene lookup returns CDR1 SNHLY and CDR2 FYNNEI. DNA of the CDR3: TGTGCCAGCAGTGAAGCACGTGCAGGGTCTGGCGGCTACACCTTC. This codes for CASSEARAGSGGYTF.

The chain has TRBV9 and TRBJ1-1, with 9 bases matching TRBD1. In germline, CDR1 is SGDLS, CDR2 YYNGEE. Losses at the gene ends were 3 bases for V and 2 bases for J; bases not matched to a gene: 5. This CDR3 is 15 amino acids long. This chain's CDR3 is CASSDRQGGNTEAFF. CDR3 DNA: TGTGCCAGCAGCGATAGACAGGGGGGAAACACTGAAGCTTTCTTT. The variable domain in full, completed from reference TRBV9 and TRBJ1-1, reads DSGVTQTPKHLITATGQRVTLRCSPRSGDLSVYWYQQSLDQGLQFLIQYYNGEERAKGNILERFSAQQFPDLHSELNLSSLELGDSALYFCASSDRQGGNTEAFFGQGTRLTVV.

CDR3 residues: CASSLPRDSMNTEAFF. CDR3 bases: TGTGCCAGCAGCTTACCGAGGGACAGCATGAACACTGAAGCTTTCTTT. This rearrangement joins TRBV11-1 to TRBJ1-1; 7 nucleotides line up with TRBD1. The length of the CDR3 is 16 residues. The germline CDR1 and CDR2 sequences are SGHAT and FQDESV (reference sequence). V was pared by 2 bases and J by 0 bases, with 6 bases of the junction left unmatched.

Notes on this clone: The same CDR3 also results from other DNA sequences found in this sample. This chain uses TRBV9 with TRBJ1-1, with D possibly TRBD1 on 5 matching bases. Germline CDR1 reads SGDLS; CDR2 reads YYNGEE. Trimming removed 0 bases from V and 1 base from J, with 7 bases in between. The CDR3 extends over 14 amino acids. CDR3 nucleotides: TGTGCCAGCAGCGTAGGGCAGGGGAACACTGAAGCTTTCTTT. It translates to CASSVGQGNTEAFF.

The chain employs TRBV7-9 and TRBJ2-2; a possible D gene is TRBD2 (5 bases). The length of the CDR3 is 12 residues. CDR1 is SEHNR, CDR2 FQNEAQ, per germline (reference sequence). V lost 5 bases and J lost 7, with 8 bases in between. The CDR3 loop reads CASSAGVGELFF. In DNA, the CDR3 is TGTGCCAGCAGCGCCGGGGTCGGGGAGCTGTTTTTT.

This chain links TRBV7-7 with TRBJ2-5, with TRBD2 identical over 10 bases. The CDR3 is made up of 16 amino acids. V lost 5 bases to trimming and J lost 4 bases; unmatched junction nucleotides: 10. Germline loops: CDR1 SSHAT, CDR2 FNYEAQ (reference sequence). The CDR3 DNA sequence: TGTGCCAGCAGCCCAAGCGGGGGGGTTCGGGGAGAGACCCAGTACTTC. It translates to CASSPSGGVRGETQYF. The full variable domain, its missing parts supplied by reference TRBV7-7 and TRBJ2-5, is GAGVSQSPRYKVTKRGQDVTLRCDPISSHATLYWYQQALGQGPEFLTYFNYEAQPDKSGLPSDRFSAERPEGSISTLTIQRTEQRDSAMYRCASSPSGGVRGETQYFGPGTRLLVL.

About this clone itself: The sample carries other DNA sequences with the same CDR3. The rearrangement links TRBV23-1 to TRBJ1-1; TRBD1 is a possible D gene (6 bases). TRBV23-1 falls under the ORF class, with uncertain function. The V and J ends lost 6 bases and 1 base respectively, with 12 bases between them. This CDR3 region has 14 residues. In DNA, the CDR3 is TGCGCCAGCAGAACAGGGTTAAGGAACACTGAAGCTTTCTTT. Protein product: CASRTGLRNTEAFF.

The chain uses TRBV5-6 and TRBJ1-6; 7 positions match TRBD1. Per germline, CDR1 SGHDT and CDR2 YYEEEE. V lost 4 bases and J lost 11; bases outside the gene matches: 9. The CDR3 has 14 amino acids. CDR3 region: CASSLGTAAPPLHF. The DNA of the CDR3 is TGTGCCAGCAGCCTTGGGACAGCGGCTCCACCCCTCCACTTT. The full variable domain, in which reference TRBV5-6 and TRBJ1-6 provide the parts outside the CDR3, is DAGVTQSPTHLIKTRGQQVTLRCSPKSGHDTVSWYQQALGQGPQFIFQYYEEEERQRGNFPDRFSGHQFPNYSSELNVNALLLGDSALYLCASSLGTAAPPLHFGNGTRLTVT.

This sequence joins TRBV25-1 and TRBJ2-1; 9 bases align to TRBD2. Germline assignment: CDR1 MGHDK and CDR2 SYGVNS. The CDR3 extends over 15 amino acids. Germline trimming cut 2 bases from V and 6 bases from J; bases unmatched to any gene: 5. CDR3 loop: CASSERGAGGNEQFF. Written as DNA, the CDR3 is TGTGCCAGCAGTGAACGGGGAGCGGGAGGCAATGAGCAGTTCTTC.

This clone was seen only a few times. The V call is TRBV7-9, the J call TRBJ1-1; a possible D gene is TRBD1 (6 bases). The V gene lost 6 bases and the J gene lost 0 bases, with 14 bases spanning the gap. Germline V lookup: CDR1 SEHNR, CDR2 FQNEAQ (reference sequence). This CDR3 comprises 15 residues. CDR3 residues: CASSLNRAMNTEAFF. In DNA form, the CDR3 reads TGTGCCAGCAGTCTCAACAGGGCCATGAACACTGAAGCTTTCTTT.

CDR3 nucleotides: TGTGCCACCAGCAAGCTTATCACAGGGGGCCGGGCAGATACGCAGTATTTT. Encoded protein: CATSKLITGGRADTQYF. The chain uses TRBV15 and TRBJ2-3, with 9 bases identical to TRBD1. This CDR3 contains 17 residues. The V segment lost 4 bases and the J segment 4 bases; nucleotides outside the gene matches: 12. Germline loops: CDR1 LNHNV, CDR2 YYDKDF (reference sequence).

The chain combines TRBV19 with TRBJ1-1; TRBD1 might be the D (6 bases). The CDR3 runs 13 residues. The germline gives CDR1 LNHDA, CDR2 SQIVND (reference sequence). V gave up 5 bases and J gave up 3 bases, with 10 bases separating them. The CDR3 DNA is TGTGCCAGTAGTTTTGGGGGCGACACTGAAGCTTTCTTT. Protein product: CASSFGGDTEAFF.

Note on this clone: Other DNA variants within this sample encode the same CDR3. The V and J genes are TRBV9 and TRBJ2-3; D remains ambiguous. Trimming removed 3 bases at V and 2 bases at J, with 7 bases between. Germline lookup yields CDR1 SGDLS and CDR2 YYNGEE. The CDR3 runs 13 residues. The CDR3 bases are TGTGCCAGCAGCGCCCAATTCACAGATACGCAGTATTTT. It encodes CASSAQFTDTQYF.

The V and J genes are TRBV23-1 and TRBJ1-1, with TRBD1 matching over 7 bases. TRBV23-1 is placed among ORFs of uncertain function. With 7 bases clipped from V and 4 bases from J, the junction kept 6 bases outside the gene matches. The CDR3 has 13 amino acids. This CDR3 is CASTRDSPTEAFF. CDR3 in DNA: TGCGCCAGCACCCGGGACAGCCCCACTGAAGCTTTCTTT.

The chain couples TRBV7-6 to TRBJ1-4; 8 positions agree with TRBD1. The length of the CDR3 is 14 residues. V lost 1 base, J lost 8 bases, and 3 bases stayed unmatched. From germline, CDR1 is SGHVS and CDR2 FNYEAQ. The DNA for the CDR3 is TGTGCCAGCAGCTTAGAACAGGGGGACGAAAAACTGTTTTTT. Amino acids: CASSLEQGDEKLFF.

The rearrangement links TRBV5-1 to TRBJ1-2; 8 positions match TRBD1. V gave up 4 bases and J gave up 5 bases; unmatched junction bases: 4. Germline V gene sequence: CDR1 SGHRS, CDR2 YFSETQ. This CDR3 spans 13 amino acids. The CDR3 region is CASSAGGEYGYTF. The CDR3 nucleotides read TGCGCCAGCAGCGCAGGGGGCGAGTATGGCTACACCTTC.

This clone was counted between two and nine times. The chain links TRBV7-2 to TRBJ2-7; perhaps TRBD1 as D (5 bases). Between the trimmed V and J ends, which lost 6 bases and 4 bases, there was a span of 13 bases. The CDR3 spans 13 residues. The V gene's germline CDR1 is SGHTA and CDR2 FQGNSA. DNA of the CDR3: TGTGCCAGCAGGCTAGGGGTCGGTTACGAGCAGTACTTC. Its translation: CASRLGVGYEQYF.

V and J are TRBV28 and TRBJ1-2, with 8 bases lining up with TRBD1. The CDR3 totals 15 residues. The germline V gene has CDR1 MDHEN and CDR2 SYDVKM. With 6 bases clipped from V and 3 bases from J, the junction kept 9 bases outside the gene matches. CDR3 sequence (DNA): TGTGCCAGCAGCCTTAGCTTACAGGGGGACTATGGCTACACCTTC. Protein product: CASSLSLQGDYGYTF.

CDR3 coding DNA: TGTGCCAGCAGCTTAGTCAGCTACGAGCAGTACTTC. This codes for CASSLVSYEQYF. The chain couples TRBV7-8 to TRBJ2-7; D is unclear. Germline CDR1 reads SGHVS; CDR2 reads FQNEAQ. V dropped 1 base and J dropped 3 bases, with 4 bases sitting between them. The CDR3 is 12 amino acids.

This clone has a single count. DNA for the CDR3: TGCGCCAGCAGCTTGGCGGTAAATGAGCAGTTCTTC. Its translation is CASSLAVNEQFF. The chain couples TRBV5-1 to TRBJ2-1; D unclear. The CDR3 spans 12 residues. V was clipped by 0 bases and J by 7 bases, with 5 bases between them. The V gene's germline CDR1 is SGHRS and CDR2 YFSETQ.

The genes are TRBV2 and TRBJ2-2, with 10 bases lining up with TRBD2. The CDR3 sequence is 16 residues long. In germline, CDR1 is SNHLY, CDR2 FYNNEI. With 3 bases clipped from V and 8 bases from J, the junction kept 9 bases outside the gene matches. CDR3 DNA sequence: TGTGCCAGCAGTGAGAGTAGCGGGAGGCCCCCGGGGGAGCTGTTTTTT. This gives the protein CASSESSGRPPGELFF.